This entry features one TCR beta chain sequence. This specimen comes from a study of blood T cell repertoires in COVID-19. Study background: Sites across the United States, Italy and Spain contributed samples from acute and convalescent COVID-19. Sample material is recorded as cDNA or gDNA derived from T cells, B-cell-depleted T cells, or PBMCs.

Under the authors' procedure: Cell counts per sample came from amplifying reference gene primers. Clones were read by immunoSEQ multiplex PCR, and TCRdb kept only the in-frame ones, dropping some. The V and J calls and clone size are taken from that table; D and trimming were inferred from the DNA. The sample yields tens of thousands of clones, approximately 87% seen once. CDR3 size: 14 residues. Trimming took 2 bases from V and 4 from J; bases not matched to a gene: 3. In germline, CDR1 is SGHVT, CDR2 SQSDAQ. The sequence was obtained from a man between 65 and 79 years old with active COVID-19. The specimen sequenced was peripheral blood. The chain is built from TRBV7-4 and TRBJ1-1; 8 nucleotides match TRBD1. The CDR3 sequence: CASSLKDRATEAFF. The CDR3 nucleotides are TGTGCCAGCAGCTTAAAGGACAGGGCCACTGAAGCTTTCTTT.